The sequence of this T cell receptor (beta chain) was determined in a study of T cells after yellow fever vaccination (dated by TCRdb to between 2018 and 2021). With respect to the entire study: Libraries from fractions with low cell numbers were prepared with the SMART-Seq v4 Ultra Low Input RNA kit. To follow T-cell clones before and after both primary and booster YFV17D yellow fever vaccination, bulk TCR alpha and beta repertoires underwent longitudinal sequencing. The cohort comprised two healthy male donors, one aged 18 to 29 and one aged 30 to 40 years. Blood was drawn at multiple timepoints before and after primary and secondary immunization, with bulk PBMC replicates and cell subsets isolated. Study-wide findings and limitations: The secondary T-cell response was weaker than the primary response but faster, peaking on day 5 instead of day 15. After the booster, most of the clones that had expanded following primary vaccination were detected again (just under 97% of CD4 and 80% to 90% of CD8), which suggests that memory was broadly maintained. Because abundant contaminating clonotypes from the bulk population could be contained in FACS-sorted repertoires, computational filtering was required. A small fraction of clonotypes appeared in both the CD4 and CD8 compartments, likely as a result of convergent recombination. The study included only two donors, which limits how far the findings can be generalized.

The CDR3 starts with the cysteine, ends with the phenylalanine, and has 13 residues. The retained sequence is limited to the CDR3, 39 bases, with the frame set at the first base. Synthesis of TCR cDNA relied on 5'RACE template switching, a step that introduced a universal primer site along with unique molecular identifiers. Priming of cDNA synthesis was performed from both the TCR alpha and TCR beta constant segments. Libraries were amplified in two PCR steps, with sample barcodes and sequencing adapters added in the second step. Sequencing of libraries was done on Illumina HiSeq 2500 (2x100 bp) or NovaSeq (2x150 bp). Per the source publication's procedure: MIGEC handled demultiplexing of reads and collapsing into UMI consensus sequences, while MiXCR performed V(D)J alignment. Using edgeR on replicate PBMC samples, clonotypes were called vaccine-responding if FDR was below 0.01 and the log2 fold change was above 5 up to day 15. CD4 or CD8 identity was assigned to each bulk clonotype according to whether the clonotype was present at higher abundance in the sequenced CD4 repertoire or the sequenced CD8 repertoire. In TCRdb, the public reads were trimmed at Q25 with fastp and aligned with MiXCR, with productive beta chains retained. Rows are unified per CDR3 protein, each entry keeping the most common DNA and genes. In this record, the V and J calls reflect TCRdb's handling and not the investigators' own analysis. For this sample the table gives around 63,000 distinct CDR3 sequences, of which roughly 7.4% were detected only once. 30% to 45% of the sample goes to the ten largest clones.

In the paper's terms, the treatment or condition label means: live attenuated yellow fever vaccine strain. A standard Ficoll-Paque protocol was used to isolate PBMCs from peripheral blood. Dynabeads CD4 and CD8 positive selection kits were used to isolate the CD4 and CD8 T-cell fractions. TriZol was used to extract RNA from bulk PBMCs, CD4 and CD8 fractions, and dextramer-positive and dextramer-negative fractions. This clonotype was counted once. Its antigen is still unknown. A read error may produce the germline difference seen at one junction end. The V and J segments used are TRBV12-3 or TRBV12-4 and TRBJ1-3, with an unclear D gene assignment. The source was CD8+ T cells sorted from PBMCs, collected 15 days after the yellow fever booster vaccination. The TCR sequence derives from a man younger than 45 who received the YFV17D yellow fever vaccine. The base sequence is TGTGCCAGCAGTTTTAGCTCGGCTTCGGGCATCTTTTTT. Translation gives CASSFSSASGIFF.